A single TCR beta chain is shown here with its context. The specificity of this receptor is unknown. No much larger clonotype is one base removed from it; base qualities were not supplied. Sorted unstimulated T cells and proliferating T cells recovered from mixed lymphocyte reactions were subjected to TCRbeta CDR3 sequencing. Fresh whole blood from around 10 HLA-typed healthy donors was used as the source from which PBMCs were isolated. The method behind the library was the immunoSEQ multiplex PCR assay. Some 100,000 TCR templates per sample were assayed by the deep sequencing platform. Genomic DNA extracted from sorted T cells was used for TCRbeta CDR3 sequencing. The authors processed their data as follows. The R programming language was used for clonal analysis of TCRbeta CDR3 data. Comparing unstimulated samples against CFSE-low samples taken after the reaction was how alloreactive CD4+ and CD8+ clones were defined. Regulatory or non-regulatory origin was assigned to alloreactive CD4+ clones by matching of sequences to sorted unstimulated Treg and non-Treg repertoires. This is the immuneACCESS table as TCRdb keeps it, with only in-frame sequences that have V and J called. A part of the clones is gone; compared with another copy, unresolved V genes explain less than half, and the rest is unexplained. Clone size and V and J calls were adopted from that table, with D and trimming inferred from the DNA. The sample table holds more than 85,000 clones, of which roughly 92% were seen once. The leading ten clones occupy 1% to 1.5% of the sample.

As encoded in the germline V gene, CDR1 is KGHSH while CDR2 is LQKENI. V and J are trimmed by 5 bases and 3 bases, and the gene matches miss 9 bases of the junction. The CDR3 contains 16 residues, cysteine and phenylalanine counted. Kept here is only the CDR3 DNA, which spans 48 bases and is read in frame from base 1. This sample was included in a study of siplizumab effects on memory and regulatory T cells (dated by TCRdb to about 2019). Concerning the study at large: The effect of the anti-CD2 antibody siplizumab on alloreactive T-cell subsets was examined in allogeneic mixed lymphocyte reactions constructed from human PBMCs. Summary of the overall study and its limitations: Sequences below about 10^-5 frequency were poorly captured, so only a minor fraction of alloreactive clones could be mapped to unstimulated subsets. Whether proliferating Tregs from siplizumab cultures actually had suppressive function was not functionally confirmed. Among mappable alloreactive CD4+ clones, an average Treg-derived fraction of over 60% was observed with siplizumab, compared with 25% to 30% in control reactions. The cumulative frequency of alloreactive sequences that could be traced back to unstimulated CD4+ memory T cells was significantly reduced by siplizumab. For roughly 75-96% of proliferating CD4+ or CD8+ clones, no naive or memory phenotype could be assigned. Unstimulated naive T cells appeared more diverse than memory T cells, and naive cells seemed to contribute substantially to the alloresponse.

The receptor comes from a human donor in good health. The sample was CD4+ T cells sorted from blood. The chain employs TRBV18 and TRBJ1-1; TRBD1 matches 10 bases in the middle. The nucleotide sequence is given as TGTGCCAGCTCAATCGTCACCGGGACAGGGGACACTGAAGCTTTCTTT. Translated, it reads CASSIVTGTGDTEAFF.